The T cell receptor (beta chain) described here comes from a study of blood T cell repertoires in COVID-19. Study overall: Sources were T cells, B-cell-depleted T cells, or PBMCs; the material itself was cDNA or gDNA.

Only in-frame clones appear in the TCRdb table, and some are missing; sequencing was by immunoSEQ multiplex PCR. The table shows over 100,000 clones, with about 86% occurring only once. Sequencing used peripheral blood. This clonotype was sampled from a woman in her fifties or sixties with active or convalescent COVID-19.

The CDR3 spells CASSQFLGEANYGYTF. For the CDR3, the DNA is TGTGCCAGTAGTCAATTTTTAGGGGAAGCTAACTATGGCTACACCTTC. The V gene is TRBV19, the J gene TRBJ1-2, with D tentatively TRBD1 (5 bases). Germline assignment: CDR1 LNHDA and CDR2 SQIVND (reference sequence). The CDR3 sequence is 16 residues long. V was clipped by 5 bases and J by 0 bases, with 16 bases between them.